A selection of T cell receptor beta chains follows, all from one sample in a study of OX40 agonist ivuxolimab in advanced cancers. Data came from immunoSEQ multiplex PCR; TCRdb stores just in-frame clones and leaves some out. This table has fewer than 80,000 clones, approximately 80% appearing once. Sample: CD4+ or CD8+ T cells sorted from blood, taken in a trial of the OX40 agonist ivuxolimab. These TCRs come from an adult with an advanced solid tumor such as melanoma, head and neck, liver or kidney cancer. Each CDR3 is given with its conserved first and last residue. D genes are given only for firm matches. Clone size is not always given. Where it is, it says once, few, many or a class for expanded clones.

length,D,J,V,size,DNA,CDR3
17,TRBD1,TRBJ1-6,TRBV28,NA,TGTGCCAGCAGTTCCGGGACAGGGTGGGGGTTTGGTTCACCCCTCCACTTT,CASSSGTGWGFGSPLHF
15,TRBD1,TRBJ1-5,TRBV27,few,TGTGCCAGCAGTCCCGGGACAGGGGGTATTCAGCCCCAGCATTTT,CASSPGTGGIQPQHF
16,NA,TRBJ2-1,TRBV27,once,TGTGCCAGCAGTTTATTGCGGGGCCAAGGGATCTATGAGCAGTTCTTC,CASSLLRGQGIYEQFF
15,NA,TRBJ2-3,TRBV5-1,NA,TGCGCAAGCAGCGTTCTAGAGGGGACGACAGATACGCAGTATTTT,CASSVLEGTTDTQYF
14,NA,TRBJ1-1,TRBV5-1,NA,TGCGCCAGCAGCTTGGACAGCATGAACACTGAAGCTTTCTTT,CASSLDSMNTEAFF
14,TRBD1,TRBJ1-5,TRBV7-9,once,TGTGCCAGCAGTTCTCAGGGGGCAGGTCAGCCCCAGCATTTT,CASSSQGAGQPQHF
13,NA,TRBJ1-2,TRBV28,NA,TGTGCCAGCAGTTTAAGGCAGGGGTATGGCTACACCTTC,CASSLRQGYGYTF
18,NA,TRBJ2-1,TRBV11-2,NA,TGTGCCAGCAGGCCCCCCATTTCTACTCGGAGTTCCTACAATGAGCAGTTCTTC,CASRPPISTRSSYNEQFF
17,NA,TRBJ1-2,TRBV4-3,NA,TGCGCCAGCAGCCAAGAATTGATTCTAGGGCGGGTCTCTGGCTACACCTTC,CASSQELILGRVSGYTF
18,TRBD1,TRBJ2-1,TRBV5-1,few,TGCGCCAGCAGCTTGGGGCCCCCAACGGGGACAGGGCACAATGAGCAGTTCTTC,CASSLGPPTGTGHNEQFF
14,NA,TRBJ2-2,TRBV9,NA,TGTGCCAGCAGCGTAGGGATTGTCACCGGGGAGCTGTTTTTT,CASSVGIVTGELFF
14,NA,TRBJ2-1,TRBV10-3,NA,TGTGCCATCAGTGAGTCGAGGGTACTCAATGAGCAGTTCTTC,CAISESRVLNEQFF
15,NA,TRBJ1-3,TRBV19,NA,TGTGCCAGTAGTATGTCCTGGGATTATGGAAACACCATATATTTT,CASSMSWDYGNTIYF
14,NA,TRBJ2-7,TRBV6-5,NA,TGTGCCAGCAGTTACTCGGGTCCTCCCTACGAGCAGTACTTC,CASSYSGPPYEQYF
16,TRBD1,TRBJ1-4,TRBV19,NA,TGTGCCAGTAGTACCCTATATACAGGGGGAAATGAAAAACTGTTTTTT,CASSTLYTGGNEKLFF
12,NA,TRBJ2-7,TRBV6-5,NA,TGTGCCAGCAGTTACAGGGTCCACGAGCAGTACTTC,CASSYRVHEQYF
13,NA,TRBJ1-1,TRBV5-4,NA,TGCGCCAGCAGCTTGTCCACCGCACCTGAAGCTTTCTTT,CASSLSTAPEAFF
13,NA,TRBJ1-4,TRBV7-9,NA,TGTGCCAGCAGTCCCTCGGGGGATGAAAAACTGTTTTTT,CASSPSGDEKLFF
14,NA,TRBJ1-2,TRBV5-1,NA,TGCGCCAGCAGCTCTAGGACCCCCAACTATGGCTACACCTTC,CASSSRTPNYGYTF
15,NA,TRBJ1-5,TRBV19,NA,TGTGCCAGTACCTTTTCGGAGGGATCCCATCAGCCCCAGCATTTT,CASTFSEGSHQPQHF
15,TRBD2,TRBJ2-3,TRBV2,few,TGTGCCAGCAGTTCCGGGACTACAGACGCAGATACGCAGTATTTT,CASSSGTTDADTQYF
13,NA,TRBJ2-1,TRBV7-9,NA,TGTGCCAGCAGCTTAGAATCCTACAATGAGCAGTTCTTC,CASSLESYNEQFF
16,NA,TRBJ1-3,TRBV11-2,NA,TGTGCCAGCAGCTTAGGGGGGGCGGACCCCGGAAACACCATATATTTT,CASSLGGADPGNTIYF
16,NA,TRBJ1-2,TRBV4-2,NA,TGTGCCAGCAGCCTACCTCGGGCCCTCCCTAGCTATGGCTACACCTTC,CASSLPRALPSYGYTF
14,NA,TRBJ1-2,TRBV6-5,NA,TGTGCCAGCAGTTATAGTGGACGGTTCTATGGCTACACCTTC,CASSYSGRFYGYTF
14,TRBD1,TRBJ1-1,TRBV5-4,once,TGTGCCAGCAGAGGCAGGGGGCCGGACACTGAAGCTTTCTTT,CASRGRGPDTEAFF